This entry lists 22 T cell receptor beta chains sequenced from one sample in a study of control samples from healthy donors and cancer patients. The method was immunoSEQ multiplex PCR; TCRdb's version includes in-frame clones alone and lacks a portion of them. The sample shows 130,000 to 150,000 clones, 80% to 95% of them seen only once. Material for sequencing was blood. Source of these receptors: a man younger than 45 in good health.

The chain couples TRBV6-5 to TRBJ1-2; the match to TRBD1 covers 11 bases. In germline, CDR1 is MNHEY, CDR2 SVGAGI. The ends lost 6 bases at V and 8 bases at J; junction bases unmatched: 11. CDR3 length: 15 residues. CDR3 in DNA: TGTGCCAGCAGGCCCGGGGCGGGACAGGGGGAAGGCTACACCTTC. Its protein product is CASRPGAGQGEGYTF.

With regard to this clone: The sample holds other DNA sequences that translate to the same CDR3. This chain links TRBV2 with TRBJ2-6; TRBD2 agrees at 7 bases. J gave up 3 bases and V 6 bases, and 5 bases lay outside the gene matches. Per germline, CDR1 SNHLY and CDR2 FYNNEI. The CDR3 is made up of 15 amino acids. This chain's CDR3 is CASSDREGGANVLTF. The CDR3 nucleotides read TGTGCCAGCAGCGATAGGGAGGGTGGGGCCAACGTCCTGACTTTC.

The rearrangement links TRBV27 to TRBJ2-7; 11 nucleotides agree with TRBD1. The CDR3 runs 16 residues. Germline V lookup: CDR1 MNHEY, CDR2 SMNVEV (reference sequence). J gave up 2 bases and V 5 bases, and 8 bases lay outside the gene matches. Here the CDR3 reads CASSPTPDRGPYEQYF. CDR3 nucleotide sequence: TGTGCCAGCAGTCCCACCCCGGACAGGGGGCCCTACGAGCAGTACTTC.

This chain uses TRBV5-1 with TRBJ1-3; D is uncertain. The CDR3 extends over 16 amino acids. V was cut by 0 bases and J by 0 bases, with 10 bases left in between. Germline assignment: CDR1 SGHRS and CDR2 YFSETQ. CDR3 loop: CASSLEGISSGNTIYF. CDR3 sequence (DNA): TGCGCCAGCAGCTTGGAAGGCATTTCCTCTGGAAACACCATATATTTT.

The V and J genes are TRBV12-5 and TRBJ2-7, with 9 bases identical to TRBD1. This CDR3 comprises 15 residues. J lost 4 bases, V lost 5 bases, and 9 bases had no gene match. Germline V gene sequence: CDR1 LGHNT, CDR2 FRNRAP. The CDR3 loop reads CASGNPGQGLYEQYF. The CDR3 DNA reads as TGTGCTAGTGGTAACCCGGGACAGGGTTTATACGAGCAGTACTTC.

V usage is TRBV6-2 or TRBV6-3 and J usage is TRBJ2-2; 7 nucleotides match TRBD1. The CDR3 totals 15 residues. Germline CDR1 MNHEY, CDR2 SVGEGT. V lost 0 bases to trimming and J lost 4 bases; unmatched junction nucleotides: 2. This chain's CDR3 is CASSYSGQSTGELFF. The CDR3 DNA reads TGTGCCAGCAGTTACTCGGGACAGTCCACCGGGGAGCTGTTTTTT.

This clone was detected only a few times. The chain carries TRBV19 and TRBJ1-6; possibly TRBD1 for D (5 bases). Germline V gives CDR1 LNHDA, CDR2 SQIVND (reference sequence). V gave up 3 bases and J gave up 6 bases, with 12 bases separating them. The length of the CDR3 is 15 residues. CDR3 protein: CASSISGTVNSPLHF. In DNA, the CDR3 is TGTGCCAGTAGTATCTCCGGGACGGTTAATTCACCCCTCCACTTT.

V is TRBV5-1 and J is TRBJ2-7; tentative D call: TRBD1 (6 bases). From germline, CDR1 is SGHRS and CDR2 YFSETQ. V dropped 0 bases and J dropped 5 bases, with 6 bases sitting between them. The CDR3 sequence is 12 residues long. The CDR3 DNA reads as TGCGCCAGCAGCTTGGAGGGGGACGAGCAGTACTTC. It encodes CASSLEGDEQYF.

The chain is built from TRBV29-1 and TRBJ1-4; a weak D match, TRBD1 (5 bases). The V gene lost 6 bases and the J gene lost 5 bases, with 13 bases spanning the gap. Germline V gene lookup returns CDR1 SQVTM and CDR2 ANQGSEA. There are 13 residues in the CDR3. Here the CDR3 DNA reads TGCAGCGTGCTGACGGGGGGGAATGAAAAACTGTTTTTT. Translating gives CSVLTGGNEKLFF.

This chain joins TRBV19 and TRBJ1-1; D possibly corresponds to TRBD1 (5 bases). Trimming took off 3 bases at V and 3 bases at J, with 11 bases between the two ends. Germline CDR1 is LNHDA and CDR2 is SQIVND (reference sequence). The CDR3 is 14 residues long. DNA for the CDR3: TGTGCCAGTAGTATCCCAGGGAGTTACACTGAAGCTTTCTTT. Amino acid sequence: CASSIPGSYTEAFF.

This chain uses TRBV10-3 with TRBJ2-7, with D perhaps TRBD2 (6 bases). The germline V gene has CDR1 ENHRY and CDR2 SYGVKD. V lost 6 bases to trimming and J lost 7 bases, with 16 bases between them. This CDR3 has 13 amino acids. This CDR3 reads CAISATPAGEQYF. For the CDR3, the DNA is TGTGCCATCAGCGCCACCCCGGCGGGAGAGCAGTACTTC.

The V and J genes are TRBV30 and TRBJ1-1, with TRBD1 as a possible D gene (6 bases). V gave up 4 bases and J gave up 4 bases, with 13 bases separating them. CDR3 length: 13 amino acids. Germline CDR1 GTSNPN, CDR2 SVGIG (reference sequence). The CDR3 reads CAWNYRDGTEAFF. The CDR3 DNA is TGTGCCTGGAATTACAGGGACGGCACTGAAGCTTTCTTT.

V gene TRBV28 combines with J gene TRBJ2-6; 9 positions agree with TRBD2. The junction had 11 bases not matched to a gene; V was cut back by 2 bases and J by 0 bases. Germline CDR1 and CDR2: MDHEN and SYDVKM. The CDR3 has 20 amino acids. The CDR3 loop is CASSLGQLAGVLSGANVLTF. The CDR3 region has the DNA TGTGCCAGCAGTTTAGGACAGTTAGCGGGGGTCCTCTCTGGGGCCAACGTCCTGACTTTC.

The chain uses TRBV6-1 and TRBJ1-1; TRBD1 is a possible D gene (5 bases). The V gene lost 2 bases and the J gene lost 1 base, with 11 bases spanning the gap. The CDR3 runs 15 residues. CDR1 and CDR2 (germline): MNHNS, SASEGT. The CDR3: CASSEFFGGNTEAFF. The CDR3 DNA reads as TGTGCCAGCAGTGAATTTTTCGGGGGGAACACTGAAGCTTTCTTT.

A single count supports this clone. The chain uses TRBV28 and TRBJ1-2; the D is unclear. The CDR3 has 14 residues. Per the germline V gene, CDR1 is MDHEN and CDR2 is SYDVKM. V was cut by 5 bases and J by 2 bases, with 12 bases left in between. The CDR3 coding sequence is TGTGCCAGCAGTCAGGTTGACAAGAACTATGGCTACACCTTC. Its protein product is CASSQVDKNYGYTF.

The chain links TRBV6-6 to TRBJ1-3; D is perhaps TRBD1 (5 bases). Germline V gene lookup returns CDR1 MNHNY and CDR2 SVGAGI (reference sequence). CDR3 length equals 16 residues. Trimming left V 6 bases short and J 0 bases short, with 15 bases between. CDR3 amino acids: CASSRPTANSGNTIYF. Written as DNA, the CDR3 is TGTGCCAGCAGCCGACCGACAGCCAACTCTGGAAACACCATATATTTT.

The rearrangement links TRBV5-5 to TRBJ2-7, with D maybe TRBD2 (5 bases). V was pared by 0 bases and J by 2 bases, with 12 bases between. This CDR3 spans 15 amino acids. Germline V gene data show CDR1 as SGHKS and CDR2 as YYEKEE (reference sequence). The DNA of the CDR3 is TGTGCCAGCAGCTTGGATACGGGGATCCCCTACGAGCAGTACTTC. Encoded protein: CASSLDTGIPYEQYF.

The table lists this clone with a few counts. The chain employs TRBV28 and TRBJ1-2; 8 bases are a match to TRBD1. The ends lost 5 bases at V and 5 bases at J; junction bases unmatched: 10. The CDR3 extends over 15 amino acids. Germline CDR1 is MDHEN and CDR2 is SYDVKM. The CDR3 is CASSPFQGAAYGYTF. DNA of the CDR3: TGTGCCAGCAGTCCGTTCCAGGGGGCGGCGTATGGCTACACCTTC.

For the CDR3, the DNA is TGTGCCAGCAGCTTAGGGCAGAATAGCAATCAGCCCCAGCATTTT. Its protein product is CASSLGQNSNQPQHF. The rearrangement uses TRBV7-2 and TRBJ1-5; D is ambiguous. The CDR3 runs to 15 residues. Trimming left V 1 base short and J 0 bases short, with 7 bases between. Germline CDR1 and CDR2: SGHTA and FQGNSA.

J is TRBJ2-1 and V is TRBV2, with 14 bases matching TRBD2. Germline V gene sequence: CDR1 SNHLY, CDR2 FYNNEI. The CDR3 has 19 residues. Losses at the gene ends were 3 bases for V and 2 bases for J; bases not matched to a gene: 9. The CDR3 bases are TGTGCCAGCAGTGACCCTGGACTAGCGGGGGGCCCAGCCTACAATGAGCAGTTCTTC. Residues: CASSDPGLAGGPAYNEQFF.

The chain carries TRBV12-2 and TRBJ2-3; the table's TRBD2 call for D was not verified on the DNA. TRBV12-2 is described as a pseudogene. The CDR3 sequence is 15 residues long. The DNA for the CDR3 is TGTGCAAGTCGCTCACGCGGAGGGGCGACAGATACGCAGTATTTT. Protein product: CASRSRGGATDTQYF.

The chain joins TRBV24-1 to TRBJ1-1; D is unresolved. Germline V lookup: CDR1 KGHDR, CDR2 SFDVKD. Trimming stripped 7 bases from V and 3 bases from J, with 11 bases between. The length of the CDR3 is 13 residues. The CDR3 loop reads CATRETGYTEAFF. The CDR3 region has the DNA TGTGCCACCAGAGAAACTGGTTACACTGAAGCTTTCTTT.